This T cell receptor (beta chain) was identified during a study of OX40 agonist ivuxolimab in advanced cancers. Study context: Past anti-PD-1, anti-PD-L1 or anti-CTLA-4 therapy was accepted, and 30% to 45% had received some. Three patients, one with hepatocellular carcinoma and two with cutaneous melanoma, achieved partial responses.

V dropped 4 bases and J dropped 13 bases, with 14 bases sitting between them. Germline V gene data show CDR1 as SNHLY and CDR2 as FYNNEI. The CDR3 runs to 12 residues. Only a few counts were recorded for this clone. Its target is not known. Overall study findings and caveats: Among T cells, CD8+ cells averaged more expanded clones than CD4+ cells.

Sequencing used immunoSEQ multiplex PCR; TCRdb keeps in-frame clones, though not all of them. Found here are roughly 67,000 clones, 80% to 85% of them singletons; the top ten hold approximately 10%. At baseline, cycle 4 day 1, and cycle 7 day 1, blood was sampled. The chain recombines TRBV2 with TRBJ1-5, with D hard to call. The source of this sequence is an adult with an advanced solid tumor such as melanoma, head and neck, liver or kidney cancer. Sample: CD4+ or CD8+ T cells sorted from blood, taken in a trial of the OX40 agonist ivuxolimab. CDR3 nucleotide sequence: TGTGCCAGCAGTGGCCCTCGGGCCTCACAGCATTTT. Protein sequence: CASSGPRASQHF.